This TCR beta chain was captured by sequencing in a study of blood T cell repertoires in COVID-19. Study-wide context: Recovered Cohort 3 donors showed two negative PCRs, clearance, or symptom resolution.

Libraries were prepared by immunoSEQ multiplex PCR; TCRdb keeps only in-frame clonotypes and omits some of them. The data show some 200,000 clones, around 85% seen once. The sequencing sample was made of PBMCs or T cells enriched from blood (not recorded which). The TCR was taken from a woman in her forties or fifties in a cohort exposed to, infected with or recovered from COVID-19 (not recorded which).

CDR3 protein: CASSQAWQGANNEQFF. CDR3 nucleotides: TGTGCCAGCAGCCAAGCATGGCAGGGGGCGAACAATGAGCAGTTCTTC. The chain employs TRBV3-1 (or the pseudogene TRBV3-2) and TRBJ2-1, with 8 bases that match TRBD1. The length of the CDR3 is 16 residues. Germline V gives CDR1 LGHDT, CDR2 YNNKEL (reference sequence). Trimming removed 1 base from V and 5 bases from J; junction bases left unmatched: 7.